The 3 T cell receptor beta chains in this list originate from one sample, sequenced in a study of blood T cell repertoires in COVID-19. Clones were read by immunoSEQ multiplex PCR, and TCRdb kept only the in-frame ones, dropping some. This table holds 450,000 or so clones, 80% to 90% found once. Sequenced material: peripheral blood. The receptors were sampled from a man younger than 35 with COVID-19, enrolled during active disease.

A remark on this clone: Other DNA sequences in the sample encode the same CDR3. The chain employs TRBV7-9 and TRBJ1-2, with D unclear. Germline-derived CDR1 and CDR2 are SEHNR and FQNEAQ (reference sequence). V lost 4 bases to trimming and J lost 4 bases, with 4 bases between them. CDR3 length equals 11 residues. The CDR3 here is CASSSSYGYTF. The CDR3 DNA is TGTGCCAGCAGCTCGAGCTATGGCTACACCTTC.

This clone came up once. The rearrangement uses TRBV6-4 and TRBJ1-1, with D maybe TRBD1 (6 bases). Per germline, CDR1 MRHNA and CDR2 SNTAGT. V lost 6 bases and J 4 bases, leaving 12 bases between the germline ends. The CDR3 is made up of 13 amino acids. In DNA, the CDR3 is TGTGCCAGCAGCGAACAGGGCTCCACTGAAGCTTTCTTT. It is translated as CASSEQGSTEAFF.

This sequence joins TRBV2 and TRBJ2-2; 8 bases match TRBD2. Germline V lookup: CDR1 SNHLY, CDR2 FYNNEI. The CDR3 extends over 15 amino acids. V was pared by 6 bases and J by 1 base, with 4 bases of the junction left unmatched. The CDR3 coding sequence is TGTGCCAGCAGGGCTCTAGCGGGGAACACCGGGGAGCTGTTTTTT. Translating it yields CASRALAGNTGELFF.